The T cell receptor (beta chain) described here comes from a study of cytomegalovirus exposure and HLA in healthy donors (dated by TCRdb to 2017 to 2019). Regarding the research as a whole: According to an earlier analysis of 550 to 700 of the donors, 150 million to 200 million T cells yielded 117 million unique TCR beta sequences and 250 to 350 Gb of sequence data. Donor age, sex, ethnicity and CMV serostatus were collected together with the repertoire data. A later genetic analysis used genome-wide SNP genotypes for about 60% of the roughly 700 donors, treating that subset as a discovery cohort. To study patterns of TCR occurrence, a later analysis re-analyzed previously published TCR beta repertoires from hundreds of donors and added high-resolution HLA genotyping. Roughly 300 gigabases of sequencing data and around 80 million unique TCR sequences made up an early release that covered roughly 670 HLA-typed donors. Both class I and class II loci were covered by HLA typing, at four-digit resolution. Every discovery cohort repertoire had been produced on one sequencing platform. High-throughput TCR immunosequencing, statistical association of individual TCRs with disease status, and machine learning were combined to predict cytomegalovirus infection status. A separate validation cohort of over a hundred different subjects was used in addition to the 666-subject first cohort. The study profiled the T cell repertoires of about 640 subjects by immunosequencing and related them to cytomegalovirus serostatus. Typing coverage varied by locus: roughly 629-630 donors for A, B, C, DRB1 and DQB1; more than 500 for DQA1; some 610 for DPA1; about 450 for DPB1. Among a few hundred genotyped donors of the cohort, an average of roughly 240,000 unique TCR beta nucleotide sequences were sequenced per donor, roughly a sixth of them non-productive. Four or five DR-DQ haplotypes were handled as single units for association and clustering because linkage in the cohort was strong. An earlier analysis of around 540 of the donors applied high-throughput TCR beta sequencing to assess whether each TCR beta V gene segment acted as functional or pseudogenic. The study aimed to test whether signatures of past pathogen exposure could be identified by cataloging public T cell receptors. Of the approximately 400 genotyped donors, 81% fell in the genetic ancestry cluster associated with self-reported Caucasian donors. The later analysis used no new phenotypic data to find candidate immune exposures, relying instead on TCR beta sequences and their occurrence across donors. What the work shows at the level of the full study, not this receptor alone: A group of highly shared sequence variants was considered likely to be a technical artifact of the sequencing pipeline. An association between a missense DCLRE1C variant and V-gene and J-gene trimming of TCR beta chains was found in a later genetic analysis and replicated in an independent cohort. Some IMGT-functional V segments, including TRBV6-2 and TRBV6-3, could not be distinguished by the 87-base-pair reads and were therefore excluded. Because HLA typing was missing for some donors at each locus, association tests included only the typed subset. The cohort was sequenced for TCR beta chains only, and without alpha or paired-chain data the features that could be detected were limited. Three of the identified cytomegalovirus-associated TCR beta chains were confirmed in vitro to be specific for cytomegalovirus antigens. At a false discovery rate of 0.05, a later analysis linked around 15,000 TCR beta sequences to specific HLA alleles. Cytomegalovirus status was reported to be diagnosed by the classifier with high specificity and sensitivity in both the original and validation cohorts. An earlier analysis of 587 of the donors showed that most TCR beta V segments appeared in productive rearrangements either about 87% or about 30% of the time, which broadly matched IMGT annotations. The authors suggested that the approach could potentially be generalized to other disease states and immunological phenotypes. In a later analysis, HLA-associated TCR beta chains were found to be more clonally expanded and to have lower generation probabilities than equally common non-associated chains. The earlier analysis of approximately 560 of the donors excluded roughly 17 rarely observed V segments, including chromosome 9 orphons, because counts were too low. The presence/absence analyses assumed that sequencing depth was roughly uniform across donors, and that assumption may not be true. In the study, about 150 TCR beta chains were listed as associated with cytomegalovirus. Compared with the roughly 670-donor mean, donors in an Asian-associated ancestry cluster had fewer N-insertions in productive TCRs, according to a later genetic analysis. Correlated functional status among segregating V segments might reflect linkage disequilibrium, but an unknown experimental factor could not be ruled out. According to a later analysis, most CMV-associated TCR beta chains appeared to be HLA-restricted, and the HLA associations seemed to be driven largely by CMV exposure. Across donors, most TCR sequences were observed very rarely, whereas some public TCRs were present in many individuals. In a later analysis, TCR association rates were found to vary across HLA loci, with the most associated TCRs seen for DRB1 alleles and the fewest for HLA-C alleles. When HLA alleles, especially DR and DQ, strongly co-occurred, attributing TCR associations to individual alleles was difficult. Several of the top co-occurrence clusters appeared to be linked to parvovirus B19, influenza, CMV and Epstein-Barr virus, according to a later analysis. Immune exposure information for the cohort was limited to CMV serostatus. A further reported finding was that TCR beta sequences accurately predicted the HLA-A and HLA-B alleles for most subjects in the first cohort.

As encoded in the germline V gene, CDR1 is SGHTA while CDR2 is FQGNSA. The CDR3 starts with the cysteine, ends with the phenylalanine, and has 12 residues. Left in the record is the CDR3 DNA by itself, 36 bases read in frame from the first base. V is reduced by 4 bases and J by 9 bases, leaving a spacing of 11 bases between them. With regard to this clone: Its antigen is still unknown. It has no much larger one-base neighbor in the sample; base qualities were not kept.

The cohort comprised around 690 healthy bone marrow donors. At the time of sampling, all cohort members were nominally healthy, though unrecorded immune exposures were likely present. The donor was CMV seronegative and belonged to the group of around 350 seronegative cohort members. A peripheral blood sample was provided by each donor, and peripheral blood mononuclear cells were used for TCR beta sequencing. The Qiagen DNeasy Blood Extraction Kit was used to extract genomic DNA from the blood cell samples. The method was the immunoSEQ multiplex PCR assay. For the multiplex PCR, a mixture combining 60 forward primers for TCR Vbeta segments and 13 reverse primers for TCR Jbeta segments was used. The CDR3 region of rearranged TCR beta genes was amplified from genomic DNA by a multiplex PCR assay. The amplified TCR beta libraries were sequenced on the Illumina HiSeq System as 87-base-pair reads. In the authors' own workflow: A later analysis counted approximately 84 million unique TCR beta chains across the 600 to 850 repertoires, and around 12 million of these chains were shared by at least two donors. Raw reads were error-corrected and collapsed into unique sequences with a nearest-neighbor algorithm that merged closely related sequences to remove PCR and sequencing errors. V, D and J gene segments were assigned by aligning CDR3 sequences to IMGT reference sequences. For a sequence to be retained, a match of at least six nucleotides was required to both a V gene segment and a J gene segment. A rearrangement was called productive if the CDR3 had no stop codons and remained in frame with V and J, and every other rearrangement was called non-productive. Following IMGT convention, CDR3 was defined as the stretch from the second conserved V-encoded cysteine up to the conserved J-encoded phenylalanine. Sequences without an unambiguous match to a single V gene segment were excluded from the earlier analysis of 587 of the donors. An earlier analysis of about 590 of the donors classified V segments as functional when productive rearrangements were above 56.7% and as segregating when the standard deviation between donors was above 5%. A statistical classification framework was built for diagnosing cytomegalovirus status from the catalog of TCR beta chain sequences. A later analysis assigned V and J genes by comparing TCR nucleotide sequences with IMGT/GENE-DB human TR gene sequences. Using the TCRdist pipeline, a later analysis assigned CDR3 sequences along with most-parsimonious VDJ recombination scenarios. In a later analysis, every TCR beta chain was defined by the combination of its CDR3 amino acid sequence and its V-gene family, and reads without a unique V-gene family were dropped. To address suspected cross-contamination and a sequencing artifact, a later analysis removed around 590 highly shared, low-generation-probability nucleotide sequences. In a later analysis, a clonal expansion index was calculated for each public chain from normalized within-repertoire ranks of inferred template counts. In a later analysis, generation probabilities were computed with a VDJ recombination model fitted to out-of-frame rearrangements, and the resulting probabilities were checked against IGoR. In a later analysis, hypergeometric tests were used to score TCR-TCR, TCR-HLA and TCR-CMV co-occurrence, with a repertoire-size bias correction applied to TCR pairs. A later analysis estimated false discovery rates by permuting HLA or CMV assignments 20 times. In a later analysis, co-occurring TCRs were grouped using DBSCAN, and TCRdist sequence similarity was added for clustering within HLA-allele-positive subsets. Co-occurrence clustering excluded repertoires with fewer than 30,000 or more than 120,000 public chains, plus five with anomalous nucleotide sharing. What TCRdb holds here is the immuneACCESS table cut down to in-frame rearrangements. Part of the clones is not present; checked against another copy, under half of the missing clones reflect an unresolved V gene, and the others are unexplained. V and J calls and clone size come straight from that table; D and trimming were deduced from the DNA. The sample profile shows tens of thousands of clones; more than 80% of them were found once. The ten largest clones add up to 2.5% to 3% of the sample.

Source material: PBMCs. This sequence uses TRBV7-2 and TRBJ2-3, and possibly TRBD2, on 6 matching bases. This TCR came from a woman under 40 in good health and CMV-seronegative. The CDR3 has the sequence CASSSPTRTQYF. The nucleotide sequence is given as TGTGCCAGCAGCTCGCCGACTAGAACGCAGTATTTT.